Following are 32 T cell receptor beta chains from one sample sequenced in a study of T cell responses to AZD1222 COVID-19 vaccine. The data were produced by immunoSEQ multiplex PCR, yet TCRdb's version contains in-frame clones alone and is incomplete. The table records 150,000 or so clones, 75% to 95% of them present only once. Sequences were derived from peripheral blood, sampled on day 0 of AZD1222 vaccination. The receptors come from an adult in good health.

V usage is TRBV28 and J usage is TRBJ2-6; D perhaps matches TRBD2 (5 bases). This CDR3 comprises 15 residues. Germline CDR1 is MDHEN and CDR2 is SYDVKM. V was shortened by 3 bases and J by 2 bases, with 8 bases between the two germline ends. CDR3 in DNA: TGTGCCAGCAGTTTGAGGGTGGCTGGGGCCAACGTCCTGACTTTC. It yields the protein CASSLRVAGANVLTF.

The chain combines TRBV30 with TRBJ2-2; 8 positions agree with TRBD2. This CDR3 contains 16 residues. Germline assignment: CDR1 GTSNPN and CDR2 SVGIG (reference sequence). V lost 5 bases, J lost 3 bases, and 11 bases stayed unmatched. The CDR3: CAWGRGGAPHTGELFF. CDR3 bases: TGTGCCTGGGGCCGGGGGGGGGCGCCCCACACCGGGGAGCTGTTTTTT.

The rearrangement joins TRBV6-1 to TRBJ1-6; D possibly corresponds to TRBD1 (5 bases). Germline assignment: CDR1 MNHNS and CDR2 SASEGT. This CDR3 contains 13 residues. V was cut by 3 bases and J by 8 bases, with 8 bases left in between. CDR3 loop: CASSDRGDSPLHF. The CDR3 nucleotides read TGTGCCAGCAGTGATAGAGGGGATTCACCCCTCCACTTT.

The gene calls are TRBV7-3 and TRBJ2-7, with 9 bases identical to TRBD1. With 4 bases clipped from V and 7 bases from J, the junction kept 11 bases outside the gene matches. CDR1 is SGHTA, CDR2 FQGTGA, per germline. This CDR3 is built from 15 residues. CDR3 amino acids: CASSYHGQGMGEQYF. For the CDR3, the DNA is TGTGCCAGCAGCTACCATGGACAGGGGATGGGGGAGCAGTACTTC.

V usage is TRBV9 and J usage is TRBJ2-1; possibly TRBD2 for D (5 bases). CDR3 length: 12 amino acids. V was clipped by 4 bases and J by 5 bases, with 7 bases between them. The germline CDR1 and CDR2 sequences are SGDLS and YYNGEE. The CDR3 region is CASSLSDNEQFF. CDR3 sequence (DNA): TGTGCCAGCAGCCTTAGCGACAATGAGCAGTTCTTC.

The table lists this clone with a count of one. The gene calls are TRBV4-2 and TRBJ1-2, with D unclear. V gave up 1 base and J gave up 9 bases, with 3 bases separating them. The length of the CDR3 is 10 residues. From germline, CDR1 is LGHNA and CDR2 YNFKEQ. CDR3 nucleotide sequence: TGTGCCAGCAGCCAAGGAAGCTACACCTTC. Protein: CASSQGSYTF.

The chain joins TRBV30 to TRBJ1-4, with D possibly TRBD1 on 6 matching bases. The V and J ends lost 7 bases and 3 bases respectively, with 15 bases between them. CDR3 size: 14 residues. Germline CDR1 reads GTSNPN; CDR2 reads SVGIG (reference sequence). The CDR3 region is CASLRGGPNEKLFF. For the CDR3, the DNA is TGTGCCTCCCTACGAGGGGGGCCTAATGAAAAACTGTTTTTT.

The chain combines TRBV19 with TRBJ1-1, with D perhaps matching TRBD1 (6 bases). Trimming left V 5 bases short and J 0 bases short, with 16 bases between. CDR1 is LNHDA, CDR2 SQIVND, per germline (reference sequence). The CDR3 totals 16 residues. The CDR3 loop reads CASSFQRTVMNTEAFF. The CDR3 coding sequence is TGTGCCAGTAGTTTTCAACGGACAGTGATGAACACTGAAGCTTTCTTT.

Concerning this clone: The DNA is left out, because the CDR3 cannot be placed on it with certainty; the CDR3 is given as TCRdb lists it. The chain links TRBV5-1 to TRBJ1-2; TRBD1 is the table's D call and was not checked against the DNA. Counting both end residues, the CDR3 totals 17 amino acids. Germline V lookup: CDR1 SGHRS, CDR2 YFSETQ. The chain's CDR3 is CASSLTFGDRVNYGYTF.

The chain is built from TRBV6-5 and TRBJ2-5; 12 bases fit TRBD2. V shed 2 bases and J 5 bases; nucleotides not matched to a gene: 0. CDR3 length equals 14 residues. Germline-derived CDR1 and CDR2 are MNHEY and SVGAGI. The CDR3 DNA is TGTGCCAGCAGTTACGGGACTAGCGGGGAGACCCAGTACTTC. Amino acid sequence: CASSYGTSGETQYF.

The V call is TRBV12-5, the J call TRBJ1-6, with 11 nucleotides matching TRBD1. Germline V gene lookup returns CDR1 LGHNT and CDR2 FRNRAP. The CDR3 has 16 amino acids. Losses at the gene ends were 6 bases for V and 7 bases for J; bases not matched to a gene: 8. The CDR3 sequence: CASGRGQGVRNSPLHF. The CDR3 DNA reads TGTGCTAGTGGCCGGGGACAGGGGGTAAGAAATTCACCCCTCCACTTT.

This clone occurred once. The genes are TRBV18 and TRBJ1-5; TRBD1 might be the D (6 bases). V was clipped by 2 bases and J by 7 bases, with 15 bases between them. Germline V gives CDR1 KGHSH, CDR2 LQKENI. The CDR3 is 15 residues long. Here the CDR3 reads CASSPTGKVDQPQHF. The DNA of the CDR3 is TGTGCCAGCTCACCAACAGGGAAGGTTGACCAGCCCCAGCATTTT.

The chain recombines TRBV6-5 with TRBJ2-4, with 7 positions matching TRBD2. Germline loops: CDR1 MNHEY, CDR2 SVGAGI. The CDR3 length is 15 residues. J gave up 6 bases and V 0 bases, and 5 bases lay outside the gene matches. The CDR3 DNA reads TGTGCCAGCAGTTACTCGGGGAGGGTGGGAAACATTCAGTACTTC. Protein product: CASSYSGRVGNIQYF.

The chain uses TRBV2 and TRBJ2-1; 11 bases agree with TRBD2. The CDR3 covers 15 residues. CDR1 and CDR2 from the germline V gene are SNHLY and FYNNEI. Trimming cost V 6 bases and J 6 bases; bases outside gene matches: 7. CDR3 protein: CASRDSTSGTNEQFF. CDR3 in DNA: TGTGCCAGCAGGGATTCGACTAGCGGGACCAATGAGCAGTTCTTC.

CDR3 bases: TGCGCCAGCAGCTTGTCAGTCGGCAGGTGGGACTATGGCTACACCTTC. Protein product: CASSLSVGRWDYGYTF. The chain is built from TRBV5-1 and TRBJ1-2; no firm D call. Per germline, CDR1 SGHRS and CDR2 YFSETQ. Trimming took 1 base from V and 3 from J, leaving 16 bases between them. This CDR3 has 16 residues. The variable domain in full, completed from reference TRBV5-1 and TRBJ1-2, reads KAGVTQTPRYLIKTRGQQVTLSCSPISGHRSVSWYQQTPGQGLQFLFEYFSETQRNKGNFPGRFSGRQFSNSRSEMNVSTLELGDSALYLCASSLSVGRWDYGYTFGSGTRLTVV.

This clone appeared a few times. V is TRBV2 and J is TRBJ1-1; 7 positions match TRBD1. Germline V gene data show CDR1 as SNHLY and CDR2 as FYNNEI. The junction had 4 bases not matched to a gene; V was cut back by 6 bases and J by 0 bases. The CDR3 is 14 residues long. The CDR3 loop reads CASRGQDLNTEAFF. CDR3 DNA: TGTGCCAGCAGAGGACAGGACTTGAACACTGAAGCTTTCTTT.

The rearrangement joins TRBV10-3 to TRBJ1-1; D perhaps matches TRBD1 (5 bases). From germline, CDR1 is ENHRY and CDR2 SYGVKD. Trimming removed 6 bases from V and 3 bases from J, with 14 bases in between. This CDR3 is built from 14 residues. Here the CDR3 DNA reads TGTGCCATCAGCCACGGGACCGATTACACTGAAGCTTTCTTT. Encoded protein: CAISHGTDYTEAFF.

The chain employs TRBV9 and TRBJ1-6; D is undetermined. Per the germline V gene, CDR1 is SGDLS and CDR2 is YYNGEE. The germline V and J ends were trimmed by 3 bases and 5 bases, with 9 bases remaining between them. CDR3 size: 14 residues. The CDR3 DNA reads as TGTGCCAGCAGCGAGCGTTGGGATAATTCACCCCTCCACTTT. It encodes CASSERWDNSPLHF. The variable domain in full, with the rest retrieved from reference TRBV9 and TRBJ1-6, is DSGVTQTPKHLITATGQRVTLRCSPRSGDLSVYWYQQSLDQGLQFLIQYYNGEERAKGNILERFSAQQFPDLHSELNLSSLELGDSALYFCASSERWDNSPLHFGNGTRLTVT.

The chain combines TRBV30 with TRBJ2-7; D is undetermined. The CDR3 has 16 residues. The V and J ends lost 2 bases and 1 base respectively, with 18 bases between them. Germline V CDR1 and CDR2: GTSNPN, SVGIG (reference sequence). CDR3 in amino acids: CAWSQGSGLESYEQYF. In nucleotides, the CDR3 is TGTGCCTGGAGTCAAGGGTCAGGCCTGGAATCCTACGAGCAGTACTTC.

The V call is TRBV18, the J call TRBJ2-6, with D maybe TRBD2 (5 bases). Germline-derived CDR1 and CDR2 are KGHSH and LQKENI. This CDR3 is 14 amino acids long. V dropped 3 bases and J dropped 4 bases, with 7 bases sitting between them. The CDR3 is CASSPPGGANVLTF. CDR3 DNA sequence: TGTGCCAGCTCACCCCCGGGGGGGGCCAACGTCCTGACTTTC.

V is TRBV19 and J is TRBJ2-7, with TRBD2 identical over 9 bases. The germline V gene encodes CDR1 LNHDA and CDR2 SQIVND (reference sequence). CDR3 length: 15 amino acids. V shed 5 bases, J shed 4 bases, and the junction held 9 bases outside the gene matches. The CDR3 sequence: CASSRREGGPYEQYF. In DNA form, the CDR3 reads TGTGCCAGTAGTCGGCGGGAGGGCGGACCTTACGAGCAGTACTTC.

This chain uses TRBV6-2 or TRBV6-3 with TRBJ1-4; D may be TRBD1 (6 bases). The V gene's germline CDR1 is MNHEY and CDR2 SVGEGT. This CDR3 spans 15 amino acids. Deletions cut 1 base from V and 7 bases from J, with 13 bases between. CDR3 residues: CASSYFGQTPEKLFF. CDR3 in DNA: TGTGCCAGCAGTTACTTTGGACAGACCCCTGAAAAACTGTTTTTT.

This clone showed up just a few times. The CDR3 coding sequence is TGTGCCAGCTCACCGCCGGACTATCAATATGGCTACACCTTC. This sequence encodes CASSPPDYQYGYTF. The chain uses TRBV18 and TRBJ1-2; D gene uncertain. This CDR3 is 14 amino acids long. Deletions cut 3 bases from V and 5 bases from J, with 13 bases between. Germline V gene data show CDR1 as KGHSH and CDR2 as LQKENI.

The V and J genes are TRBV7-8 and TRBJ2-3; tentatively, D is TRBD1 (5 bases). V was cut by 2 bases and J by 5 bases, with 11 bases left in between. The CDR3 has 14 residues. CDR1 SGHVS and CDR2 FQNEAQ come from the germline V gene. CDR3 loop: CASSLKRGLDTQYF. The CDR3 DNA is TGTGCCAGCAGCTTAAAAAGGGGCCTAGATACGCAGTATTTT.

The rearrangement uses TRBV27 and TRBJ2-3; unclear D gene. The germline gives CDR1 MNHEY, CDR2 SMNVEV (reference sequence). This CDR3 spans 14 amino acids. The ends were cut back, 5 bases at V and 2 bases at J, with 11 bases in the middle. The CDR3, as DNA: TGTGCCAGCAGTCAGACACTCTTCACAGATACGCAGTATTTT. This encodes CASSQTLFTDTQYF.

The rearrangement joins TRBV24-1 to TRBJ1-5, with 7 nucleotides matching TRBD1. CDR1 and CDR2 (germline): KGHDR, SFDVKD. Trimming took 7 bases from V and 5 from J; bases not matched to a gene: 10. The CDR3 runs to 15 residues. In DNA form, the CDR3 reads TGTGCCACCAGCCCGACAGGGCCCTACTATCAGCCCCAGCATTTT. Protein sequence: CATSPTGPYYQPQHF.

The chain joins TRBV6-4 to TRBJ1-6, with 8 bases aligning to TRBD1. This CDR3 has 19 amino acids. CDR1 is MRHNA, CDR2 SNTAGT, per germline. V lost 2 bases to trimming and J lost 5 bases; unmatched junction nucleotides: 14. The CDR3, as DNA: TGTGCCAGCAGTGACCCGGCCCATGACAGGGGAGGGAATAATTCACCCCTCCACTTT. Translating gives CASSDPAHDRGGNNSPLHF.

V and J are TRBV9 and TRBJ1-3, with unresolved D. The CDR3 consists of 14 residues. Deletions cut 0 bases from V and 4 bases from J, with 8 bases between. The V gene's germline CDR1 is SGDLS and CDR2 YYNGEE. The CDR3 reads CASSVGPTGNTIYF. The CDR3 DNA reads TGTGCCAGCAGCGTAGGGCCCACCGGAAACACCATATATTTT. The full variable domain, in which reference TRBV9 and TRBJ1-3 provide the parts outside the CDR3, is DSGVTQTPKHLITATGQRVTLRCSPRSGDLSVYWYQQSLDQGLQFLIQYYNGEERAKGNILERFSAQQFPDLHSELNLSSLELGDSALYFCASSVGPTGNTIYFGEGSWLTVV.

V gene TRBV29-1 combines with J gene TRBJ2-3; 8 bases line up with TRBD2. Losses at the gene ends were 5 bases for V and 0 bases for J; bases not matched to a gene: 4. CDR1 and CDR2 from the germline V gene are SQVTM and ANQGSEA. The CDR3 contains 14 residues. CDR3: CSVMAGGSTDTQYF. CDR3 nucleotides: TGCAGCGTTATGGCGGGGGGAAGCACAGATACGCAGTATTTT.

J is TRBJ1-6 and V is TRBV24-1, with TRBD1 identical over 7 bases. The trim removed 3 bases at V and 7 bases at J, leaving 5 bases unmatched. The germline V gene has CDR1 KGHDR and CDR2 SFDVKD. This CDR3 has 15 residues. The CDR3 region is CATSDLTGTNSPLHF. CDR3 in DNA: TGTGCCACCAGTGATCTGACAGGGACCAATTCACCCCTCCACTTT.

This clone was recorded once. The chain has TRBV6-2 or TRBV6-3 and TRBJ2-3; D unclear. V was clipped by 5 bases and J by 8 bases, with 14 bases between them. CDR3 length: 13 residues. Germline V gene sequence: CDR1 MNHEY, CDR2 SVGEGT. The CDR3 protein is CASSTYYPGTQYF. CDR3 nucleotide sequence: TGTGCCAGCAGTACCTACTATCCGGGTACGCAGTATTTT.

The J gene is TRBJ1-2, the V gene TRBV13; a possible D gene is TRBD1 (6 bases). Trimming removed 1 base from V and 8 bases from J, with 11 bases in between. The CDR3 runs 13 residues. Germline lookup yields CDR1 PRHDT and CDR2 FYEKMQ (reference sequence). CDR3 sequence reads: CASSLAGGAGYTF. Here the CDR3 DNA reads TGTGCCAGCAGCTTAGCGGGGGGCGCAGGCTACACCTTC.